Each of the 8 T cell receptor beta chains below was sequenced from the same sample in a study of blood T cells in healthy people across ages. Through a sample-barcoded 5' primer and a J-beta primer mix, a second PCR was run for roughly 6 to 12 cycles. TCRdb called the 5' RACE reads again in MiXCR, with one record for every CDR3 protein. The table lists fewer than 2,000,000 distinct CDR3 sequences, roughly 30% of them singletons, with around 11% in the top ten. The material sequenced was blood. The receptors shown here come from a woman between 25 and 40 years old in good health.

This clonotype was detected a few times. CDR3 protein: CASATQGQGKDTQYF. CDR3 in DNA: TGTGCCAGCGCCACCCAGGGGCAAGGGAAAGATACGCAGTATTTT. The chain is built from TRBV9 and TRBJ2-3; weak D call: TRBD1 (6 bases). Germline CDR1 reads SGDLS; CDR2 reads YYNGEE. V lost 7 bases, J lost 5 bases, and 20 bases lay in between. CDR3 length: 15 residues. The complete variable domain, with remaining parts taken from reference TRBV9 and TRBJ2-3, reads DSGVTQTPKHLITATGQRVTLRCSPRSGDLSVYWYQQSLDQGLQFLIQYYNGEERAKGNILERFSAQQFPDLHSELNLSSLELGDSALYFCASATQGQGKDTQYFGPGTRLTVL.

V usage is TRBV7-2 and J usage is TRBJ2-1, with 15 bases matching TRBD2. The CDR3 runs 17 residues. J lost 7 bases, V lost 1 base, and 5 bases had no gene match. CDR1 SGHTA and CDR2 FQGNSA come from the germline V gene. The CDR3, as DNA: TGTGCCAGCAGCTTAGTAGGGACTAGCGGGGGGAGGAATGAGCAGTTCTTC. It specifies CASSLVGTSGGRNEQFF.

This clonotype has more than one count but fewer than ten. The CDR3: CASSSDIGGGDTDTQYF. The CDR3 DNA is TGTGCCAGCAGCTCGGACATCGGGGGGGGAGATACAGATACGCAGTATTTT. The chain carries TRBV13 and TRBJ2-3; TRBD2 matches at 8 bases. V lost 4 bases, J lost 3 bases, and 12 bases stayed unmatched. There are 17 residues in the CDR3. CDR1 is PRHDT, CDR2 FYEKMQ, per germline (reference sequence).

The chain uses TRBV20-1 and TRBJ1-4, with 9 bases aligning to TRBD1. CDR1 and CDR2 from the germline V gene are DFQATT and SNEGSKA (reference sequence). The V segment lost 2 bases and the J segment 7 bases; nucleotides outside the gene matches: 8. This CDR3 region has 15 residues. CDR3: CSARPIQGAGEKLFF. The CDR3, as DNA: TGCAGTGCTAGACCCATACAGGGGGCGGGTGAAAAACTGTTTTTT.

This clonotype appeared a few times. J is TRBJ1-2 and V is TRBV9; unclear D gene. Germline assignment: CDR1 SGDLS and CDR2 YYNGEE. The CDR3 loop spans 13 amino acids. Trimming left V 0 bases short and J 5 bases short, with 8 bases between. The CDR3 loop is CASSVDTSYGYTF. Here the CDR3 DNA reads TGTGCCAGCAGCGTAGATACTTCTTATGGCTACACCTTC.

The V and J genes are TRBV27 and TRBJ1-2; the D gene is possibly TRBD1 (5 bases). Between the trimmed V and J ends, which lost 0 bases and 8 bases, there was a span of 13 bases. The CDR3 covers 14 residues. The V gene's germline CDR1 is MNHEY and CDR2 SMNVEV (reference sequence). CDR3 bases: TGTGCCAGCAGTTTATCCGGTCAGGGAGGCGGCTACACCTTC. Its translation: CASSLSGQGGGYTF.

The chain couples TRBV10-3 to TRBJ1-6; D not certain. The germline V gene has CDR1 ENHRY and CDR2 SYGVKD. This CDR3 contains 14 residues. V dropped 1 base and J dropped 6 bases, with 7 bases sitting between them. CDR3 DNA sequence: TGTGCCATCAGTGAGTTCCCATTTAATTCACCCCTCCACTTT. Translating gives CAISEFPFNSPLHF.

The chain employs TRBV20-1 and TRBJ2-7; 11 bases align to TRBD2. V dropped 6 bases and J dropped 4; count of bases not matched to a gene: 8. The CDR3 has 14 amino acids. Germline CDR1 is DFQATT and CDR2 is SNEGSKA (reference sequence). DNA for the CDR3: TGCAGTGCCCTTAGGGGGACTAGCGGTTACGAGCAGTACTTC. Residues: CSALRGTSGYEQYF.